What follows are 7 T cell receptor beta chains derived from one specimen sequenced in a study of blood T cell repertoires in COVID-19. Generated by immunoSEQ multiplex PCR, the TCRdb table keeps only in-frame clones and is missing some. This table has approximately 340,000 clones, roughly 90% appearing once. The sample comprised peripheral blood. These receptors came from a man aged 25-45 years with COVID-19, enrolled during active disease.

The CDR3 DNA follows: TGTGCCAGCAGTTTAATCGCGGGGGGAGGGCAAAACATTCAGTACTTC. Translating it yields CASSLIAGGGQNIQYF. The rearrangement links TRBV27 to TRBJ2-4; 8 positions agree with TRBD2. This CDR3 is built from 16 residues. The trim removed 2 bases at V and 5 bases at J, leaving 8 bases unmatched. Per the germline V gene, CDR1 is MNHEY and CDR2 is SMNVEV (reference sequence).

The chain joins TRBV12-3 or TRBV12-4 to TRBJ1-2; D unresolved. The germline V and J ends were trimmed by 3 bases and 6 bases, with 2 bases remaining between them. The CDR3 runs to 10 residues. For the CDR3, the DNA is TGTGCCAGCAGTTTCAATGGCTACACCTTC. Translated, it gives CASSFNGYTF.

CDR3 nucleotides: TGTGCCAGTAGTGATTGGACGGGGAATAACTATGGCTACACCTTC. It yields the protein CASSDWTGNNYGYTF. This chain joins TRBV19 and TRBJ1-2; D unresolved. CDR1 LNHDA and CDR2 SQIVND come from the germline V gene (reference sequence). V was shortened by 5 bases and J by 1 base, with 14 bases between the two germline ends. This CDR3 has 15 residues.

This sequence joins TRBV21-1 and TRBJ2-7; the table calls TRBD2, which could not be checked here. TRBV21-1 is recorded as a pseudogene. The CDR3 extends over 21 amino acids. The CDR3 DNA sequence: TGTGCCAGCAGTCGGAAAAAAGGCGGTTTCAGCGGACTAGCGGTTAGCTACGAGCAGTACTTC. It yields the protein CASSRKKGGFSGLAVSYEQYF.

The chain combines TRBV5-4 with TRBJ2-2, with TRBD1 matching 7 bases. The ends lost 2 bases at V and 5 bases at J; junction bases unmatched: 6. The CDR3 is 15 amino acids. The germline CDR1 and CDR2 sequences are SGHNT and YYREEE (reference sequence). In nucleotides, the CDR3 is TGTGCCAGCAGCTTCCCCGACAGGGTGACCGGGGAGCTGTTTTTT. Amino acid sequence: CASSFPDRVTGELFF.

This chain uses TRBV19 with TRBJ2-7; the match to TRBD2 covers 10 bases. Per germline, CDR1 LNHDA and CDR2 SQIVND (reference sequence). The CDR3 consists of 14 residues. V dropped 6 bases and J dropped 3; count of bases not matched to a gene: 5. The CDR3 sequence: CASSASSGSYEQYF. The CDR3 DNA sequence: TGTGCCAGTAGCGCGTCTAGCGGGAGCTACGAGCAGTACTTC.

In its sample, this clone was seen once. The chain combines TRBV19 with TRBJ2-7, with 7 positions matching TRBD1. Germline V gene sequence: CDR1 LNHDA, CDR2 SQIVND (reference sequence). V trimming: 6 bases; J trimming: 6 bases; junction bases outside the gene matches: 20. The CDR3 is 17 residues long. CDR3 sequence: CASRDLIAGTVVSEQYF. CDR3 DNA sequence: TGTGCCAGTAGAGACCTTATCGCCGGGACAGTCGTCTCCGAGCAGTACTTC.